Reported below is one T cell receptor beta chain. The data are from a study of blood T cell repertoires in COVID-19. Per germline, CDR1 LGHDT and CDR2 YNNKEL (reference sequence). The CDR3 runs to 15 residues. V gave up 1 base and J gave up 0 bases, with 9 bases separating them. Assay used: immunoSEQ multiplex PCR; TCRdb lists only in-frame clones, some missing. The profile shows roughly 110,000 clones, about 85% of them singletons. The sequenced sample was peripheral blood. This rearrangement joins TRBV3-1 (or the pseudogene TRBV3-2) to TRBJ2-5; maybe TRBD2 (5 bases). The TCR originated in a human donor in a cohort sampled during active COVID-19. This CDR3 reads CASSQGLQNQETQYF. CDR3 DNA: TGTGCCAGCAGCCAAGGACTACAAAACCAAGAGACCCAGTACTTC.